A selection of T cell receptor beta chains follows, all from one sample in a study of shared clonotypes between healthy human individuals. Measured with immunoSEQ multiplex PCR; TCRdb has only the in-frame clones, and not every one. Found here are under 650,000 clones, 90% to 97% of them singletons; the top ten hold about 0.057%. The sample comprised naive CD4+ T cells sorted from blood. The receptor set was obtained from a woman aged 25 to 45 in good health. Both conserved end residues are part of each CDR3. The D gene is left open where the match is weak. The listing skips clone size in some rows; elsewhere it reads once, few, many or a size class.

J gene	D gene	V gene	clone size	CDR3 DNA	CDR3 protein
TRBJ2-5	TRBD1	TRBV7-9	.	TGTGCCAGCAGCCCCAGGGACAGACAAGAGACCCAGTACTTC	CASSPRDRQETQYF
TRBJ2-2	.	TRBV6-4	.	TGTGCCAGCAGTGACTTTGGAGGGAAGAACACCGGGGAGCTGTTTTTT	CASSDFGGKNTGELFF
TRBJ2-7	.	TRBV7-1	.	TGTGCCAGCAGCCTCGTCCGGACCTTCTACGAGCAGTACTTC	CASSLVRTFYEQYF
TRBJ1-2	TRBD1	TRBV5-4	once	TGTGCCAGCAGCCCCGGTGGGGACAGGGGAAACTATGGCTACACCTTC	CASSPGGDRGNYGYTF
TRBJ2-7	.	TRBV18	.	TGTGCCAGCTCCCGATCCTACCCCTACGAGCAGTACTTC	CASSRSYPYEQYF
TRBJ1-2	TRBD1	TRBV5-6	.	TGTGCCAATCACCGGGACAGCCCCGGGAATGGGTATGGCTACACCTTC	CANHRDSPGNGYGYTF
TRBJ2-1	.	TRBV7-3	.	TGTGCCAGCAGCTTAAACCTGGGAACTGAGCAGTTCTTC	CASSLNLGTEQFF
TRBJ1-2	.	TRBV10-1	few	TGCGCCAGCAGTGAGTCCGACTATGGCTACACCTTC	CASSESDYGYTF
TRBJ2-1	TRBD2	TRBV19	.	TGTGCCAGTAGTAGTTTGGCTAGCGGGTACAATGAGCAGTTCTTC	CASSSLASGYNEQFF
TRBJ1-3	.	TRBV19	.	TGTGCCAGTAGTATCAGCTCCTCTGGAAACACCATATATTTT	CASSISSSGNTIYF
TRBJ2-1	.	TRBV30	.	TGTGCCTGGGGGACTGCCCCTGACAATGAGCAGTTCTTC	CAWGTAPDNEQFF
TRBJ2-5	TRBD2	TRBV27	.	TGTGCCAGCAATCCCAGCGGGAGGGCCACAGAGACCCAGTACTTC	CASNPSGRATETQYF
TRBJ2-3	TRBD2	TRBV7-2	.	TGTGCCAGCACCAATAACAGACTAGCGGGCACAGATACGCAGTATTTT	CASTNNRLAGTDTQYF
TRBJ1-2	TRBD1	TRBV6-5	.	TGTGCCAGCAGGGGTGGACAGGCTTATGGCTACACCTTC	CASRGGQAYGYTF
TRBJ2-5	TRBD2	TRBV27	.	TGTGCCAGCAGCAAAGCGGGAGGGAGGGAGACCCAGTACTTC	CASSKAGGRETQYF
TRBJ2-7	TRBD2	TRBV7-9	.	TGTGCCAGCAGCTCCTACTCGGGGGGAAGCTCCTACGAGCAGTACTTC	CASSSYSGGSSYEQYF
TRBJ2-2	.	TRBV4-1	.	TGCGCCAGCAGCCAAGTGTTTCAGAACACCGGGGAGCTGTTTTTT	CASSQVFQNTGELFF
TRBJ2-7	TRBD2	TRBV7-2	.	TGTGCCAGCAGCCCACTCGGCGGGAGGGCGGGCTACGAGCAGTACTTC	CASSPLGGRAGYEQYF
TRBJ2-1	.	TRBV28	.	TGTGCCAGCGGGAACAGGGTGGTTTACAATGAGCAGTTCTTC	CASGNRVVYNEQFF
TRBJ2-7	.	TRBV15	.	TGTGCCACCAGCATCAGATACTCCTACGAGCAGTACTTC	CATSIRYSYEQYF
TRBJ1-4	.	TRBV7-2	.	TGTGCCAGCAGCCTCTACAGGCCCGGTAATGAAAAACTGTTTTTT	CASSLYRPGNEKLFF
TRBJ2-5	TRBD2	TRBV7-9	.	TGTGCCAGCAGCCCCGGGACTAGCGGGAACCTACAAGAGACCCAGTACTTC	CASSPGTSGNLQETQYF